This T cell receptor (beta chain) was sequenced during a study of T cells in Graves' hyperthyroidism and ophthalmopathy. Using RNA transcripts as the source, TCR beta CDR3 regions were amplified. HTBI primers were used for first-round RT-PCR of the TCR CDR3. TCRdb recomputed calls from the multiplex PCR reads with MiXCR, one row per CDR3 protein. The sample yields fewer than 550,000 distinct CDR3 sequences, 15% to 19% seen once. The ends were cut back, 7 bases at V and 0 bases at J, with 12 bases in the middle. Germline V gene lookup returns CDR1 LNHDA and CDR2 SQIVND (reference sequence). This CDR3 region has 14 residues.

This sequence joins TRBV19 and TRBJ1-1, with D uncertain. The TCR originated in a woman between 18 and 29 years old with Graves' hyperthyroidism. Sequencing was performed on blood. CDR3 nucleotides: TGTGCCAGTAATATGGGGTACCTGAACACTGAAGCTTTCTTT. Translating it yields CASNMGYLNTEAFF.